The 30 T cell receptor beta chains below come from one sample, sequenced in a study of memory CD4+ T cells and cytomegalovirus serostatus (dated by TCRdb to the late 2010s). The library was prepared using the immunoSEQ multiplex PCR assay. The table comes from immuneACCESS by way of TCRdb, which keeps in-frame sequences with V and J called. Part of the clones is missing from these tables; in studies checked, under half for an unresolved V gene and the rest for unknown reasons. The sample contains some 30,000 clones, about three quarters of them found a single time. The top ten constitute 0.5% to 0.65% of the sample. Single viable CD3+CD4+CD8-CD45RO+ cells were sorted as memory CD4+ T cells on a FACSAria II. Sequences were obtained from memory CD4+ T cells from blood. Receptors originate from an adult in good health and CMV-seronegative. Some clones in this sample may be carry-over from other donors' samples.

The chain has TRBV6-1 and TRBJ1-2; perhaps TRBD1 as D (5 bases). Trimming left V 5 bases short and J 4 bases short, with 14 bases between. The length of the CDR3 is 14 residues. CDR1 is MNHNS, CDR2 SASEGT, per germline. The CDR3 here is CASSQTVRGYGYTF. CDR3 nucleotide sequence: TGTGCCAGCAGTCAAACTGTAAGGGGCTATGGCTACACCTTC.

In regard to this clone: Mismatch with germline at one junction end may stem from a read error. This sequence joins TRBV29-1 and TRBJ1-2; TRBD1 agrees at 9 bases. In germline, CDR1 is SQVTM, CDR2 ANQGSEA. The CDR3 is made up of 11 amino acids. DNA of the CDR3: TGCAGCGTTGACAAGGGGACAGGGAAGGGCTTC. The encoded protein is CSVDKGTGKGF.

V usage is TRBV28 and J usage is TRBJ1-2; TRBD1 matches 10 bases. After removal of 2 bases from V and 12 bases from J, the junction contained 0 bases not matched to a gene. CDR1 is MDHEN, CDR2 SYDVKM, per germline. This CDR3 region has 11 residues. The CDR3 here is CASSLDRGHTF. The CDR3 coding sequence is TGTGCCAGCAGTTTAGACAGGGGGCACACCTTC.

The rearrangement joins TRBV7-2 to TRBJ1-4; 8 nucleotides line up with TRBD1. CDR3 length: 17 amino acids. J lost 7 bases, V lost 5 bases, and 15 bases had no gene match. CDR1 SGHTA and CDR2 FQGNSA come from the germline V gene. The CDR3 DNA reads as TGTGCCAGCAGCCACCCCTCGTTGACAGGGGACAGTGAAAAACTGTTTTTT. The encoded protein is CASSHPSLTGDSEKLFF.

This chain joins TRBV5-6 and TRBJ1-5, with 7 bases that match TRBD1. The V segment lost 3 bases and the J segment 4 bases; nucleotides outside the gene matches: 10. This CDR3 region has 16 residues. Germline V gives CDR1 SGHDT, CDR2 YYEEEE. The CDR3 spells CASSSGQPTPNQPQHF. Here the CDR3 DNA reads TGTGCCAGCAGCTCGGGACAGCCGACCCCTAATCAGCCCCAGCATTTT.

The CDR3: CASSEALGTANTGELFF. Written as DNA, the CDR3 is TGTGCCAGCAGTGAAGCGCTAGGTACGGCGAACACCGGGGAGCTGTTTTTT. The chain uses TRBV6-1 and TRBJ2-2, with D unresolved. The CDR3 totals 17 residues. Germline values: CDR1 MNHNS, CDR2 SASEGT. V was trimmed by 0 bases and J by 0 bases, leaving 11 bases between them.

The gene calls are TRBV19 and TRBJ2-7, with 14 positions matching TRBD2. V dropped 3 bases and J dropped 9; count of bases not matched to a gene: 10. The CDR3 sequence is 16 residues long. Germline V gene data show CDR1 as LNHDA and CDR2 as SQIVND (reference sequence). Here the CDR3 reads CASSIRPGLAGDLQYF. The DNA for the CDR3 is TGTGCCAGTAGTATTCGCCCGGGACTAGCGGGAGATTTGCAGTACTTC.

This clone occurred once. This chain links TRBV10-1 with TRBJ2-3; TRBD1 is a possible D gene (6 bases). The CDR3 is 16 amino acids. Germline CDR1 is WNHNN and CDR2 is SYGVQD (reference sequence). Trimming left V 8 bases short and J 1 base short, with 19 bases between. CDR3 DNA sequence: TGCGCCAGCCCTATTCAGGGGCCCCGATGCACAGATACGCAGTATTTT. Amino acids: CASPIQGPRCTDTQYF.

V usage is TRBV7-9 and J usage is TRBJ1-2; 8 bases align to TRBD1. This CDR3 is built from 15 residues. CDR1 and CDR2 (germline): SEHNR, FQNEAQ (reference sequence). Losses at the gene ends were 5 bases for V and 4 bases for J; bases not matched to a gene: 9. CDR3 sequence: CASSLGTGARYGYTF. Written as DNA, the CDR3 is TGTGCCAGCAGCCTGGGGACAGGCGCCCGCTATGGCTACACCTTC.

This clone has just a few counts. The CDR3 sequence: CASSRLSSGELFF. CDR3 coding DNA: TGTGCCAGCAGTCGTCTCTCGTCCGGGGAGCTGTTTTTT. The chain carries TRBV28 and TRBJ2-2; D gene uncertain. CDR3 length: 13 residues. In germline, CDR1 is MDHEN, CDR2 SYDVKM. With 5 bases removed from V and 6 bases from J, the gap between germline ends came to 10 bases.

This chain uses TRBV2 with TRBJ1-2; maybe TRBD1 (6 bases). Germline V gene data show CDR1 as SNHLY and CDR2 as FYNNEI. V was shortened by 8 bases and J by 6 bases, with 16 bases between the two germline ends. The CDR3 is 13 amino acids. CDR3 protein: CASGIRGQDGYTF. For the CDR3, the DNA is TGTGCCAGCGGGATCAGGGGTCAGGATGGCTACACCTTC.

The DNA of the CDR3 is TGTGCCAGCAGCCACGTAGGAATGGAAGCTTTCTTT. This encodes CASSHVGMEAFF. The chain recombines TRBV14 with TRBJ1-1; D call uncertain. Germline assignment: CDR1 SGHDN and CDR2 FVKESK. Trimming shortened V by 3 bases and J by 8 bases, and 10 bases separated the two germline ends. This CDR3 has 12 residues.

This rearrangement joins TRBV28 to TRBJ1-1; D unclear. This CDR3 region has 14 residues. Germline V gives CDR1 MDHEN, CDR2 SYDVKM. V lost 9 bases to trimming and J lost 1 base, with 15 bases between them. The CDR3 coding sequence is TGTGCCAGTCGGGAGGCGACCCCGAACACTGAAGCTTTCTTT. Residues: CASREATPNTEAFF.

The chain has TRBV7-6 and TRBJ2-7, with D hard to call. The germline V gene encodes CDR1 SGHVS and CDR2 FNYEAQ. The CDR3 runs to 13 residues. V lost 0 bases to trimming and J lost 3 bases, with 6 bases between them. The CDR3 loop is CASSLAGVYEQYF. The CDR3 DNA reads TGTGCCAGCAGCTTAGCTGGGGTCTACGAGCAGTACTTC.

The chain recombines TRBV7-3 with TRBJ2-7; D may be TRBD2 (6 bases). Germline V gene data show CDR1 as SGHTA and CDR2 as FQGTGA. The V gene lost 5 bases and the J gene lost 4 bases, with 18 bases spanning the gap. The CDR3 is 15 residues long. The CDR3 nucleotides are TGTGCCAGCAGCCTAGGGGCGGGGTCCCCTTACGAGCAGTACTTC. Amino acids: CASSLGAGSPYEQYF.

The chain is built from TRBV6-6 and TRBJ2-5; 9 bases fit TRBD1. Unmatched junction bases numbered 9, after V lost 6 bases and J lost 1 base. Germline V gene sequence: CDR1 MNHNY, CDR2 SVGAGI (reference sequence). The CDR3 totals 16 residues. This CDR3 reads CASRSRTGVFQETQYF. The CDR3 bases are TGTGCCAGCAGATCTAGGACAGGGGTCTTCCAAGAGACCCAGTACTTC.

In DNA, the CDR3 is TGCGCCAGCAGCCCGGACGGATCCTACGAGCAGTACTTC. Translation: CASSPDGSYEQYF. V gene TRBV5-1 combines with J gene TRBJ2-7; D unresolved. Germline V gives CDR1 SGHRS, CDR2 YFSETQ. This CDR3 region has 13 residues. V dropped 4 bases and J dropped 1 base, with 9 bases sitting between them. Full variable domain (missing parts from reference TRBV5-1 and TRBJ2-7): KAGVTQTPRYLIKTRGQQVTLSCSPISGHRSVSWYQQTPGQGLQFLFEYFSETQRNKGNFPGRFSGRQFSNSRSEMNVSTLELGDSALYLCASSPDGSYEQYFGPGTRLTVT.

The CDR3 DNA follows: TGTGCCAGCAGCTTTAGCGGGAGCACAGATACGCAGTATTTT. It codes for CASSFSGSTDTQYF. The chain carries TRBV7-3 and TRBJ2-3; 7 nucleotides line up with TRBD2. The CDR3 consists of 14 residues. CDR1 SGHTA and CDR2 FQGTGA come from the germline V gene. V lost 3 bases, J lost 0 bases, and 0 bases stayed unmatched.

This rearrangement joins TRBV7-8 to TRBJ1-1; 7 bases line up with TRBD1. The CDR3 consists of 16 residues. Trimming took 5 bases from V and 0 from J; bases not matched to a gene: 9. The germline CDR1 and CDR2 sequences are SGHVS and FQNEAQ. The CDR3 sequence is CASSPVWGQMNTEAFF. CDR3 sequence (DNA): TGTGCCAGCAGCCCTGTTTGGGGACAGATGAACACTGAAGCTTTCTTT.

The chain joins TRBV18 to TRBJ1-5; no definite D call. The CDR3 is made up of 14 amino acids. Trimming left V 4 bases short and J 0 bases short, with 7 bases between. The germline V gene has CDR1 KGHSH and CDR2 LQKENI. For the CDR3, the DNA is TGTGCCAGCTCACTAGGATATAGCAATCAGCCCCAGCATTTT. This codes for CASSLGYSNQPQHF. The full variable domain, with the rest looked up from reference TRBV18 and TRBJ1-5, is NAGVMQNPRHLVRRRGQEARLRCSPMKGHSHVYWYRQLPEEGLKFMVYLQKENIIDESGMPKERFSAEFPKEGPSILRIQQVVRGDSAAYFCASSLGYSNQPQHFGDGTRLSIL.

This clone has just a few counts. The V call is TRBV30, the J call TRBJ1-1; TRBD1 might be the D (6 bases). V was shortened by 5 bases and J by 7 bases, with 17 bases between the two germline ends. The germline gives CDR1 GTSNPN, CDR2 SVGIG (reference sequence). This CDR3 contains 13 residues. The CDR3 DNA reads TGTGCCTGGGAAGGGGGGCTCTATAGTGAAGCTTTCTTT. Its translation: CAWEGGLYSEAFF. Together with reference TRBV30 and TRBJ1-1, the CDR3 gives the full variable domain: SQTIHQWPATLVQPVGSPLSLECTVEGTSNPNLYWYRQAAGRGLQLLFYSVGIGQISSEVPQNLSASRPQDRQFILSSKKLLLSDSGFYLCAWEGGLYSEAFFGQGTRLTVV.

This chain connects TRBV7-2 to TRBJ2-3, with TRBD1 matching over 7 bases. CDR3 size: 15 residues. The germline gives CDR1 SGHTA, CDR2 FQGNSA. Trimming cost V 4 bases and J 4 bases; bases outside gene matches: 8. This CDR3 is CASSSTRQGPDTQYF. The DNA of the CDR3 is TGTGCCAGCAGCTCTACTAGACAGGGTCCAGATACGCAGTATTTT.

The genes are TRBV2 and TRBJ1-2, with 11 bases identical to TRBD1. In germline, CDR1 is SNHLY, CDR2 FYNNEI. The CDR3 consists of 17 residues. V lost 2 bases to trimming and J lost 2 bases; unmatched junction nucleotides: 7. The CDR3 protein is CASSEPRDRGANYGYTF. DNA for the CDR3: TGTGCCAGCAGTGAACCCCGGGACAGGGGGGCGAACTATGGCTACACCTTC.

The rearrangement links TRBV7-8 to TRBJ2-7; 7 bases are a match to TRBD2. V lost 4 bases and J lost 6; bases outside the gene matches: 3. The germline CDR1 and CDR2 sequences are SGHVS and FQNEAQ. The CDR3 consists of 12 residues. The CDR3 protein is CASSWGGVEQYF. CDR3 nucleotides: TGTGCCAGCAGCTGGGGGGGGGTCGAGCAGTACTTC. The whole variable domain, remainder taken from reference TRBV7-8 and TRBJ2-7, is GAGVSQSPRYKVAKRGQDVALRCDPISGHVSLFWYQQALGQGPEFLTYFQNEAQLDKSGLPSDRFFAERPEGSVSTLKIQRTQQEDSAVYLCASSWGGVEQYFGPGTRLTVT.

This clone appeared once. The gene calls are TRBV11-2 and TRBJ2-7; TRBD1 is a possible D gene (6 bases). The V gene lost 4 bases and the J gene lost 0 bases, with 16 bases spanning the gap. This CDR3 contains 16 residues. Germline V lookup: CDR1 SGHAT, CDR2 FQNNGV. The CDR3 here is CASSSQTGFSSYEQYF. The CDR3 DNA is TGTGCCAGCAGCTCACAAACAGGGTTTAGCTCCTACGAGCAGTACTTC.

V and J are TRBV5-6 and TRBJ1-3; a possible D gene is TRBD1 (6 bases). Trimming removed 3 bases at V and 0 bases at J, with 13 bases between. Germline loops: CDR1 SGHDT, CDR2 YYEEEE. There are 16 residues in the CDR3. The CDR3 DNA reads as TGTGCCAGCAGCTGGGGGGGGCCGAGCTCTGGAAACACCATATATTTT. This gives the protein CASSWGGPSSGNTIYF.

The chain uses TRBV18 and TRBJ1-5; 10 nucleotides match TRBD1. The CDR3 spans 16 residues. The trim removed 3 bases at V and 3 bases at J, leaving 5 bases unmatched. Germline V CDR1 and CDR2: KGHSH, LQKENI. CDR3 nucleotides: TGTGCCAGCTCACCCCGGGACAGGGGCCCCAATCAGCCCCAGCATTTT. It translates to CASSPRDRGPNQPQHF.

This clone was recorded only once. This rearrangement joins TRBV6-6 to TRBJ2-5; weak D call: TRBD1 (5 bases). Deletions cut 4 bases from V and 9 bases from J, with 12 bases between. Germline lookup yields CDR1 MNHNY and CDR2 SVGAGI (reference sequence). This CDR3 is 12 amino acids long. This chain's CDR3 is CASSLSQGSQYF. CDR3 in DNA: TGTGCCAGCAGTTTATCTCAGGGTTCCCAGTACTTC.

This sequence joins TRBV7-9 and TRBJ2-3; no definite D call. The CDR3 runs to 15 residues. The germline CDR1 and CDR2 sequences are SEHNR and FQNEAQ (reference sequence). Trimming cost V 8 bases and J 1 base, with 16 bases left between them. In nucleotides, the CDR3 is TGTGCCAGCGCGCCCCCTGCAATGGGCACAGATACGCAGTATTTT. It yields the protein CASAPPAMGTDTQYF.

The V call is TRBV10-3, the J call TRBJ1-4; TRBD1 is a possible D gene (6 bases). Germline CDR1 ENHRY, CDR2 SYGVKD. The germline V and J ends were trimmed by 10 bases and 7 bases, with 19 bases remaining between them. There are 14 residues in the CDR3. This CDR3 reads CATGAHEFFEKLFF. CDR3 nucleotides: TGTGCCACGGGGGCACATGAGTTTTTTGAAAAACTGTTTTTT.